One and the same sample provided the 15 T cell receptor beta chains below, sequenced in a study of HIV-infected patients and healthy controls. No cell fractionation was done, so the repertoire covers all unsorted peripheral blood T cells. Alpha and beta constant-region primers primed reverse transcription of approximately 500 ng RNA. Separate chain-specific third strand synthesis with multiplexing indices produced the alpha and beta libraries. TCRdb fed the 5' RACE reads into MiXCR, producing one record per CDR3 protein. The sample yields approximately 9,000 distinct CDR3 sequences, approximately 8% seen once. Here the sequenced sample was blood, taken before antiretroviral therapy. These receptors all stem from an adult with HIV infection. The donor label of this sample is uncertain.

The chain joins TRBV7-9 to TRBJ1-2; D uncertain. Trimming removed 5 bases at V and 7 bases at J, with 11 bases between. The CDR3 sequence is 12 residues long. Germline assignment: CDR1 SEHNR and CDR2 FQNEAQ (reference sequence). The CDR3 reads CASSPSAGGYTF. The DNA of the CDR3 is TGTGCCAGCAGCCCCTCGGCGGGTGGCTACACCTTC. Full variable domain (rest looked up from reference TRBV7-9 and TRBJ1-2): DTGVSQNPRHKITKRGQNVTFRCDPISEHNRLYWYRQTLGQGPEFLTYFQNEAQLEKSRLLSDRFSAERPKGSFSTLEIQRTEQGDSAMYLCASSPSAGGYTFGSGTRLTVV.

This clonotype was counted many times. V usage is TRBV5-1 and J usage is TRBJ1-2, with 7 bases that match TRBD1. With 0 bases clipped from V and 4 bases from J, the junction kept 3 bases outside the gene matches. Germline V lookup: CDR1 SGHRS, CDR2 YFSETQ. CDR3 size: 14 residues. The CDR3 DNA reads TGCGCCAGCAGCTTGGGACAGGGTAGCTATGGCTACACCTTC. Translated: CASSLGQGSYGYTF.

By share, this clonotype counts as medium-sized. The V call is TRBV28, the J call TRBJ1-6; D is uncertain. This CDR3 spans 12 amino acids. Deletions cut 5 bases from V and 10 bases from J, with 9 bases between. Looked up from germline, CDR1 is MDHEN and CDR2 is SYDVKM. CDR3 nucleotide sequence: TGTGCCAGCAGTCTGGAAACATCACCCCTCCACTTT. The encoded protein is CASSLETSPLHF.

CDR3 DNA sequence: TGTGCCAGCAGCTTTTCACCTAGCGGGGGCCCCCGGGCCGCAGATACGCAGTATTTT. Its translation: CASSFSPSGGPRAADTQYF. The chain joins TRBV5-4 to TRBJ2-3; 10 nucleotides match TRBD2. The CDR3 is made up of 19 amino acids. The J segment lost 4 bases and the V segment lost 2 bases, leaving 16 bases of the junction unmatched. Germline V gene data show CDR1 as SGHNT and CDR2 as YYREEE (reference sequence).

This clonotype was counted many times. V is TRBV6-5 and J is TRBJ2-3, with TRBD2 identical over 9 bases. Germline CDR1 MNHEY, CDR2 SVGAGI. V gave up 11 bases and J gave up 1 base; unmatched junction bases: 16. The CDR3 contains 17 residues. The DNA for the CDR3 is TGTGCCGAGAGGAGGCCGAGGACTAGCGATTGCACAGATACGCAGTATTTT. The encoded protein is CAERRPRTSDCTDTQYF.

This clonotype was seen at least ten times. This chain joins TRBV6-1 and TRBJ1-4; D uncertain. The germline V gene encodes CDR1 MNHNS and CDR2 SASEGT. CDR3 length equals 14 residues. V lost 6 bases and J 8 bases, leaving 16 bases between the germline ends. This chain's CDR3 is CASRPTWSEEKLFF. CDR3 nucleotide sequence: TGTGCCAGCAGACCCACTTGGTCAGAGGAAAAACTGTTTTTT.

This clonotype was recorded many times. The gene calls are TRBV7-9 and TRBJ1-1, with 9 bases that match TRBD1. The CDR3 is 16 residues long. CDR1 is SEHNR and CDR2 is FQNEAQ in the germline V gene (reference sequence). The junction had 9 bases not matched to a gene; V was cut back by 3 bases and J by 4 bases. DNA for the CDR3: TGTGCCAGCAGCTTTGATGCCGGGACAGGGATCACTGAAGCTTTCTTT. Translation: CASSFDAGTGITEAFF.

A few counts support this clonotype. V and J are TRBV6-6 and TRBJ1-5; TRBD1 is a possible D gene (6 bases). The CDR3 consists of 14 residues. Germline V gene lookup returns CDR1 MNHNY and CDR2 SVGAGI (reference sequence). The V end lost 5 bases, the J end lost 6 bases, and 14 bases lay between the germline ends. This CDR3 is CASSGDNRFQPQHF. The CDR3 coding sequence is TGTGCCAGCAGTGGGGACAACAGGTTTCAGCCCCAGCATTTT.

The sample holds many counts of this clonotype. The V gene is TRBV29-1, the J gene TRBJ2-3; 10 bases are a match to TRBD2. The trim removed 1 base at V and 0 bases at J, leaving 13 bases unmatched. The CDR3 has 19 amino acids. Per germline, CDR1 SQVTM and CDR2 ANQGSEA. CDR3 DNA: TGCAGCGTTGAAGGCCAGTCGCCTAGCGGGAGAGAGAGCACAGATACGCAGTATTTT. Protein product: CSVEGQSPSGRESTDTQYF.

The chain links TRBV6-1 to TRBJ1-2; unclear D gene. Germline V gene lookup returns CDR1 MNHNS and CDR2 SASEGT. The CDR3 is 14 residues long. V gave up 2 bases and J gave up 4 bases, with 11 bases separating them. CDR3 DNA: TGTGCCAGCAGTGAATTTCAGATGCCCTATGGCTACACCTTC. Protein product: CASSEFQMPYGYTF.

This clonotype is deemed medium-sized (0.01 to 0.1%). The gene calls are TRBV6-5 and TRBJ1-2; weak D call: TRBD1 (5 bases). This CDR3 has 15 amino acids. V lost 2 bases, J lost 1 base, and 11 bases lay in between. Germline V gene sequence: CDR1 MNHEY, CDR2 SVGAGI. The DNA of the CDR3 is TGTGCCAGCAGTTACAGGGCAGGGTATAACTATGGCTACACCTTC. Translation gives CASSYRAGYNYGYTF.

This clonotype was counted at least ten times. This chain joins TRBV3-1 and TRBJ2-6; the D is unclear. Trimming took 0 bases from V and 2 from J, leaving 8 bases between them. Germline CDR1 LGHDT, CDR2 YNNKEL (reference sequence). The CDR3 is made up of 16 amino acids. CDR3 sequence reads: CASSQDRQTGANVLTF. For the CDR3, the DNA is TGTGCCAGCAGCCAAGATAGGCAAACTGGGGCCAACGTCCTGACTTTC.

In this sample, this clonotype turned up many times. V is TRBV6-6 and J is TRBJ1-1; 9 nucleotides line up with TRBD1. V dropped 10 bases and J dropped 6; count of bases not matched to a gene: 6. Germline V gene sequence: CDR1 MNHNY, CDR2 SVGAGI (reference sequence). The CDR3 loop spans 12 amino acids. CDR3 sequence: CAILQGASEAFF. The CDR3 DNA follows: TGTGCCATACTACAGGGGGCGTCTGAAGCTTTCTTT.

This clonotype qualifies as medium-sized. The rearrangement joins TRBV4-2 to TRBJ2-5, with 12 bases fitting TRBD2. V was pared by 3 bases and J by 4 bases, with 3 bases of the junction left unmatched. CDR1 is LGHNA, CDR2 YNFKEQ, per germline. CDR3 length: 15 residues. CDR3 nucleotide sequence: TGTGCCAGCAGCCAGTCTAGCGGGAGGGGAGAGACCCAGTACTTC. Its translation is CASSQSSGRGETQYF.

This clonotype was observed many times. The chain carries TRBV7-3 and TRBJ2-3, with D possibly being TRBD2 (5 bases). Trimming removed 4 bases at V and 9 bases at J, with 11 bases between. Germline V gene lookup returns CDR1 SGHTA and CDR2 FQGTGA. The CDR3 has 12 amino acids. CDR3 region: CASSWGGGTQYF. As DNA, the CDR3 is TGTGCCAGCAGCTGGGGTGGAGGCACGCAGTATTTT.